This section outlines one T cell receptor (beta chain) sequence together with its context. These data are taken from a study of blood T cell repertoires in COVID-19. Overall study context: Acute-phase and convalescent COVID-19 samples originated in the United States, Italy and Spain. From T cells, B-cell-depleted T cells, or PBMCs came the material, which was cDNA or gDNA.

The Seattle site enrolled patients during active infection and followed them longitudinally. CDR1 is SGHNT, CDR2 YYREEE, per germline (reference sequence). V was pared by 4 bases and J by 2 bases, with 10 bases of the junction left unmatched. The CDR3 runs 17 residues. Per the original data handling: Estimation of nucleated cell counts was performed using reference gene primer amplification. The method was immunoSEQ multiplex PCR; TCRdb's version includes in-frame clones alone and lacks a portion of them. V and J calls and clone size are those listed in that table; D and trimming were worked out from the DNA. The table has roughly 200,000 clones, 65% to 85% seen once.

This rearrangement joins TRBV5-4 to TRBJ2-7; 12 bases are shared with TRBD2. Sample: peripheral blood. This clonotype was obtained from a woman aged 25 to 39 with COVID-19, enrolled during active disease. CDR3 loop: CASSPTSGGSHTYEQYF. In DNA form, the CDR3 reads TGTGCCAGCAGCCCCACTAGCGGGGGGTCTCATACCTACGAGCAGTACTTC.